This T cell receptor beta chain was captured by sequencing in a study of shared clonotypes between healthy human individuals (dated by TCRdb to about 2020). About the investigation overall: The cohort comprised a couple of women and a few men aged 18 to 49 years. For each donor, three plates each were used for CD4 naive and CD4 memory, two plates were used for CD8 naive, and one plate was used for CD8 memory. Blood TCR repertoires of 5 or 6 healthy adults were deeply sequenced to estimate repertoire size and the extent of clonotype sharing between individuals. Libraries were prepared and TCR repertoires were sequenced by different laboratories using diverse techniques, in order to increase sequencing depth and limit assay-specific biases. Between about 0.9 and 10 billion PBMCs per donor were obtained by leukapheresis. Overall study outcomes, separate from this receptor: Rarefaction of sorted-subset datasets indicated incomplete sequencing despite the large sequencing depth. Clonotypes shared by all four sorted-subset donors showed higher generation probabilities than non-shared clonotypes. Larger estimated clonotype richness was generally found for naive subsets than for memory subsets. The small number of donors limited the genetic and exposure-history diversity represented. Only blood was sampled, and tissue TCR repertoires likely differ from those in blood. Across four donors, about 4.5% of naive CD4, approximately 3.6% of naive CD8, about 2.3% of memory CD4, and roughly 0.4% of memory CD8 clonotypes were shared. Pairwise subsampling led to the expectation that sequencing depth would affect the degree of clonotype sharing among donors.

Using the deep immunoSEQ assay, TCR CDR3 regions were amplified from genomic DNA by multiplex PCR. Extracted genomic DNA from each cell subset was distributed evenly across all wells of several immunoSEQ 96-well plates, and each plate was treated as a replicate. For sorted subsets, approximately 210 ng of genomic DNA, equivalent to roughly 30,000 T cell genomes, went into each replicate PCR. The purified libraries were quantified using a Qubit 3.0 fluorometer, sized with a Bioanalyzer 2100, and then quantified again using the KAPA Library Quantification kit. Every immunoSEQ 96-well plate was sequenced on a dedicated single-read 150-cycle Illumina NextSeq 550 flow cell. Processing in the source paper ran as follows. Because the immunoSEQ output included only junctional sequences and no quality scores, the filtering could not be the same as the filtering used for full-length reads. To assign V/J genes and CDR3, sequences were annotated against IMGT germline references using PyIR, a Python wrapper for IgBLAST v1.9. Reads were filtered out if the reads had weak V/J assignments (E-value above 1e-6), no CDR3, stop codons, out-of-frame junctions, or ambiguous translated residues. A V3J clonotype was defined by an identical inferred V gene, J gene, and CDR3 amino acid sequence. The percentage overlap between two repertoires was calculated by dividing the number of shared unique clonotypes by the size of the smaller repertoire. Richness of each repertoire was evaluated using RTK rarefaction, the Chao1 estimator, and Recon v2.1 estimates of unobserved clonotypes. Generation probabilities were computed with OLGA for all TCRbeta clonotypes obtained by the gDNA method from a few donors. Drawn from immuneACCESS, this table holds only the in-frame rearrangements with V and J called that TCRdb kept. Clones are partly lost; checked studies trace under half to an unresolved V gene and leave the rest unexplained. D and trimming come from the DNA, and the V and J calls and clone size come from that table. This sample is represented by under 600,000 clones; about 96% of them were singletons. The ten biggest clones cover about 0.059% of the sample.

Healthy HIV-negative adults with no recently reported acute infections or vaccinations were included as donors. Every donor was a Caucasian adult residing in Nashville, Tennessee, USA. CD4+ T cells were enriched by magnetic negative selection, after which naive cells were positively selected on CD45RA and the negative fraction was taken as the memory subset. After blood collection by leukapheresis, PBMCs were isolated using Ficoll-Histopaque density gradient centrifugation and then cryopreserved in the vapor phase of liquid nitrogen. Analytical flow cytometry was used to check the purity and quantity of every magnetically sorted T cell population. Each sorted fraction had its genomic DNA isolated and then quantified by UV absorbance on a Nanodrop 2000c. Trimming takes 0 bases from V and 4 bases from J, and the germline ends sit 8 bases apart. CDR1 and CDR2, looked up from the germline V gene (reference sequence), are SGHNT and YYREEE. From the cysteine up to the phenylalanine, the CDR3 has a length of 14 residues. Just the 42-base CDR3 DNA is kept, in frame starting at base 1.

Worth noting for this clone: Its target antigen remains unknown. No base-level quality is on record; no much larger clone is a single base apart.

The chain is made from TRBV5-4 and TRBJ2-4; TRBD2 might be the D gene, on 5 matching bases. The sample comprised naive CD4+ T cells sorted from blood. The label giving this sample's cell subset or site can be read as: CD45RA+ positively selected. This sequence originates from a woman aged 30 to 39 in good health. The CDR3 in this case is CASSLVGGKNIQYF. The DNA reads as follows: TGTGCCAGCAGCTTGGTTGGCGGGAAAAACATTCAGTACTTC.